This TCR beta chain was profiled in a study of beta chain features in type 1 diabetes. Background on the study: Healthy donors and patients had similar age, gender and cell yields. Whole-study results and caveats: Significant though moderate, a shortening of TCRB CDR3s appeared in all four CD4+ subsets of Type 1 diabetes patients. A closer apparent resemblance between naive, central memory and Treg TCRB repertoires was seen in patients than in healthy donors. Diminished insertions and augmented deletions at VDJ junctions characterized type 1 diabetes patients.

All of the isolated RNA was reverse transcribed, so expressed TCRB transcripts were sequenced. The method was immunoSEQ multiplex PCR; TCRdb's version includes in-frame clones alone and lacks a portion of them. The sample has 130,000 or so clones, about 16% seen once; the top ten hold 2% to 3%. About this clone: Its antigen is as yet unknown.

Cell sorting via CD45RO/CCR7/CD25/CD127/CD95/CD27 was performed to obtain CD4+ naive, central memory, regulatory and stem cell-like memory cells. This sequence originates from a man aged 30 to 39 with type 1 diabetes. The specimen sequenced was central memory CD4+ T cells from blood.

CDR3 amino acids: CASSSPSWTDSDGYTF. The CDR3 DNA is TGTGCCAGCAGCTCACCGAGTTGGACAGACTCAGATGGCTACACCTTC. The chain combines TRBV7-2 with TRBJ1-2, with D possibly being TRBD1 (6 bases). Per the germline V gene, CDR1 is SGHTA and CDR2 is FQGNSA. Between the trimmed V and J ends, which lost 4 bases and 6 bases, there was a span of 21 bases. The CDR3 is 16 residues long.